One and the same sample provided the 18 T cell receptor beta chains below, sequenced in a study of shared clonotypes between healthy human individuals. Measured with immunoSEQ multiplex PCR; TCRdb has only the in-frame clones, and not every one. This table has about 2.3 million clones, just under 95% appearing once. Sequencing used naive CD4+ T cells from PBMCs. As to subset: CD45RA+ positively selected. Source of these receptors: a man aged 18 to 35 in good health. Some clones in this sample may be carry-over from other donors' samples.

The chain joins TRBV18 to TRBJ2-2; 8 positions match TRBD1. Germline V CDR1 and CDR2: KGHSH, LQKENI. The CDR3 sequence is 18 residues long. Trimming took 4 bases from V and 6 from J; bases not matched to a gene: 16. CDR3 residues: CASSRYTGGLSVAGELFF. CDR3 bases: TGTGCCAGCTCACGATACACAGGGGGACTGTCCGTCGCCGGGGAGCTGTTTTTT.

The chain is built from TRBV29-1 and TRBJ1-3, with 8 bases aligning to TRBD1. Germline CDR1 SQVTM, CDR2 ANQGSEA. The J segment lost 0 bases and the V segment lost 6 bases, leaving 7 bases of the junction unmatched. CDR3 length equals 15 residues. CDR3 protein: CSVATGTGSGNTIYF. The CDR3 DNA follows: TGCAGCGTAGCAACCGGGACAGGCTCTGGAAACACCATATATTTT.

The chain is built from TRBV18 and TRBJ2-7; TRBD1 matches 10 bases. V was pared by 4 bases and J by 2 bases, with 5 bases of the junction left unmatched. CDR1 and CDR2 (germline): KGHSH, LQKENI. This CDR3 has 15 amino acids. The DNA for the CDR3 is TGTGCCAGCTCACACGACAGGGGGCGCCCCTACGAGCAGTACTTC. The encoded protein is CASSHDRGRPYEQYF. Based on the CDR3 plus reference TRBV18 and TRBJ2-7, the full variable domain is NAGVMQNPRHLVRRRGQEARLRCSPMKGHSHVYWYRQLPEEGLKFMVYLQKENIIDESGMPKERFSAEFPKEGPSILRIQQVVRGDSAAYFCASSHDRGRPYEQYFGPGTRLTVT.

This clone was recorded only once. V and J are TRBV30 and TRBJ2-5, with a possible D match to TRBD1 (6 bases). CDR3 length: 13 amino acids. CDR1 and CDR2 from the germline V gene are GTSNPN and SVGIG (reference sequence). The germline V and J ends were trimmed by 4 bases and 8 bases, with 17 bases remaining between them. DNA for the CDR3: TGTGCCTGGACTAGGGACAACGTAGGAACCCAGTACTTC. Encoded protein: CAWTRDNVGTQYF. The entire variable domain, with the rest obtained from reference TRBV30 and TRBJ2-5, is as follows: SQTIHQWPATLVQPVGSPLSLECTVEGTSNPNLYWYRQAAGRGLQLLFYSVGIGQISSEVPQNLSASRPQDRQFILSSKKLLLSDSGFYLCAWTRDNVGTQYFGPGTRLLVL.

This chain links TRBV19 with TRBJ2-6; TRBD1 aligns across 8 bases. The germline V gene encodes CDR1 LNHDA and CDR2 SQIVND (reference sequence). Germline trimming cut 4 bases from V and 4 bases from J; bases unmatched to any gene: 9. The CDR3 length is 17 residues. This CDR3 is CASSTRTGPAGANVLTF. The CDR3 DNA sequence: TGTGCCAGTAGTACGCGGACAGGGCCGGCCGGGGCCAACGTCCTGACTTTC.

J is TRBJ1-2 and V is TRBV5-1; no reliable D call. Germline V gene lookup returns CDR1 SGHRS and CDR2 YFSETQ. The CDR3 is 13 residues long. The V end was cut by 0 bases, the J end by 0 bases, with 3 bases between. This CDR3 reads CASSLAPNYGYTF. Written as DNA, the CDR3 is TGCGCCAGCAGCTTGGCCCCTAACTATGGCTACACCTTC.

Remarks on this clone: Other DNA sequences of this sample code for an identical CDR3. The genes are TRBV28 and TRBJ1-5; D gene unclear. The CDR3 has 12 amino acids. Trimming pared 2 bases from V and 4 bases from J, leaving 3 bases between. CDR1 and CDR2 (germline): MDHEN, SYDVKM. DNA of the CDR3: TGTGCCAGCAGTTTAATGAATCAGCCCCAGCATTTT. This codes for CASSLMNQPQHF.

This chain links TRBV2 with TRBJ1-6; D perhaps matches TRBD1 (5 bases). The CDR3 loop spans 14 amino acids. Germline-derived CDR1 and CDR2 are SNHLY and FYNNEI. Between the trimmed V and J ends, which lost 8 bases and 9 bases, there was a span of 17 bases. As DNA, the CDR3 is TGTGCCAGCCGGGGCAGGGAATCGCTTTCACCCCTCCACTTT. Residues: CASRGRESLSPLHF.

This clone was found once. The chain employs TRBV11-2 and TRBJ2-7; 10 bases are shared with TRBD2. J was trimmed by 3 bases and V by 1 base; bases with no gene match: 6. This CDR3 is 16 amino acids long. Per the germline V gene, CDR1 is SGHAT and CDR2 is FQNNGV. CDR3 sequence: CASSLVRPSGGYEQYF. DNA of the CDR3: TGTGCCAGCAGCTTAGTTCGGCCTAGCGGGGGCTACGAGCAGTACTTC.

The gene calls are TRBV7-9 and TRBJ1-3, with D uncertain. CDR1 is SEHNR, CDR2 FQNEAQ, per germline (reference sequence). Between the trimmed V and J ends, which lost 1 base and 0 bases, there was a span of 4 bases. The CDR3 extends over 14 amino acids. The CDR3 bases are TGTGCCAGCAGCTTAGATTACTCTGGAAACACCATATATTTT. It encodes CASSLDYSGNTIYF.

The chain carries TRBV2 and TRBJ1-1, with 10 nucleotides matching TRBD1. After removal of 7 bases from V and 1 base from J, the junction contained 6 bases not matched to a gene. The CDR3 spans 15 residues. Germline CDR1 SNHLY, CDR2 FYNNEI. CDR3 in DNA: TGTGCCAGCACCCGGGACAGGGGCGGGAACACTGAAGCTTTCTTT. The encoded protein is CASTRDRGGNTEAFF.

There are a few counts of this clone. The chain links TRBV18 to TRBJ2-7; D may be TRBD1 or TRBD2 (5 bases each). Trimming pared 6 bases from V and 2 bases from J, leaving 17 bases between. Germline V CDR1 and CDR2: KGHSH, LQKENI. The CDR3 spans 15 residues. The CDR3 loop is CASSQWGREPYEQYF. The CDR3 nucleotides read TGTGCCAGCTCGCAATGGGGACGAGAACCCTACGAGCAGTACTTC. The full variable domain, rest sourced from reference TRBV18 and TRBJ2-7, is NAGVMQNPRHLVRRRGQEARLRCSPMKGHSHVYWYRQLPEEGLKFMVYLQKENIIDESGMPKERFSAEFPKEGPSILRIQQVVRGDSAAYFCASSQWGREPYEQYFGPGTRLTVT.

This sequence joins TRBV25-1 and TRBJ2-7; D gene ambiguous. Germline CDR1 reads MGHDK; CDR2 reads SYGVNS. The CDR3 runs to 11 residues. Trimming took 5 bases from V and 6 from J, leaving 8 bases between them. CDR3 in DNA: TGTGCCAGCAGTACAGCCTCCGAGCAGTACTTC. It encodes CASSTASEQYF.

In this sample, this clone turned up a few times. Other nucleotide sequences from this sample produce the same CDR3. The chain joins TRBV10-1 to TRBJ1-2, with 9 bases matching TRBD1. CDR3 size: 13 residues. V was pared by 6 bases and J by 4 bases, with 3 bases of the junction left unmatched. The germline CDR1 and CDR2 sequences are WNHNN and SYGVQD (reference sequence). DNA for the CDR3: TGCGCCAGCAGCCCGGACAGGGGCTATGGCTACACCTTC. It specifies CASSPDRGYGYTF.

The genes are TRBV6-6 and TRBJ1-2; D is possibly TRBD1 (6 bases). The CDR3 has 14 amino acids. CDR1 is MNHNY, CDR2 SVGAGI, per germline (reference sequence). The V end lost 1 base, the J end lost 4 bases, and 10 bases lay between the germline ends. The CDR3 DNA reads as TGTGCCAGCAGTTACTATGGGGGCGGCTATGGCTACACCTTC. Translated: CASSYYGGGYGYTF.

This clone was observed a single time. The chain combines TRBV19 with TRBJ1-5; 7 bases map to TRBD1. The CDR3 contains 14 residues. Losses at the gene ends were 5 bases for V and 4 bases for J; bases not matched to a gene: 5. In germline, CDR1 is LNHDA, CDR2 SQIVND (reference sequence). The CDR3 DNA is TGTGCCAGTAGTGGGACAGCGCCTAATCAGCCCCAGCATTTT. Its translation: CASSGTAPNQPQHF. The whole variable domain, filled in from reference TRBV19 and TRBJ1-5, reads DGGITQSPKYLFRKEGQNVTLSCEQNLNHDAMYWYRQDPGQGLRLIYYSQIVNDFQKGDIAEGYSVSREKKESFPLTVTSAQKNPTAFYLCASSGTAPNQPQHFGDGTRLSIL.

V and J are TRBV5-5 and TRBJ2-5; D is possibly TRBD1 (6 bases). The CDR3 loop spans 15 amino acids. The V end lost 0 bases, the J end lost 4 bases, and 13 bases lay between the germline ends. Germline CDR1 and CDR2: SGHKS and YYEKEE (reference sequence). This CDR3 is CASSLAGAGGETQYF. The DNA of the CDR3 is TGTGCCAGCAGCTTGGCAGGGGCAGGCGGAGAGACCCAGTACTTC. The full variable domain, completed using reference TRBV5-5 and TRBJ2-5, is DAGVTQSPTHLIKTRGQQVTLRCSPISGHKSVSWYQQVLGQGPQFIFQYYEKEERGRGNFPDRFSARQFPNYSSELNVNALLLGDSALYLCASSLAGAGGETQYFGPGTRLLVL.

This CDR3 is CASRAGPHTDTQYF. CDR3 nucleotides: TGTGCCAGCAGGGCAGGGCCCCACACAGATACGCAGTATTTT. V and J are TRBV6-6 and TRBJ2-3; tentatively, D is TRBD1 (5 bases). V lost 6 bases, J lost 2 bases, and 12 bases lay in between. The CDR3 loop spans 14 amino acids. The germline V gene encodes CDR1 MNHNY and CDR2 SVGAGI (reference sequence).